The present TCR beta chain was sequenced within a study of regulatory and conventional T cells in RAG deficiency. The assay was immunoSEQ multiplex PCR, and TCRdb's table has in-frame clones only and misses some. There are around 20,000 clones in the sample; 95% to 97% occur only once, and 1% to 1.5% lies in the top ten. Genomic DNA came from blood conventional CD4+ T cells gated CD25-low CD127-high. Concerning this clone: Its antigen is unidentified.

The V end was cut by 2 bases, the J end by 2 bases, with 12 bases between. Germline V CDR1 and CDR2: MNHEY, SVGAGI. CDR3 size: 15 residues. Notes on the study in general: Omenn patients showed >80% Treg-Tconv overlap and shorter CDR3 lengths.

The same data also contributed to another study, on regulatory T cells. That source adds: Primers: 52 TRBV forward and 13 TRBJ reverse.

The receptor's source is a human donor in good health. The sequencing sample was made of CD25- CD4+ T cells sorted from blood. The chain carries TRBV6-5 and TRBJ1-2, with D unresolved. CDR3 in DNA: TGTGCCAGCAGTTACACGGCCAGAGGGAACTATGGCTACACCTTC. This encodes CASSYTARGNYGYTF.